This T cell receptor (beta chain) was profiled in a study of monozygotic twins with inflammatory bowel disease. Study conclusions and caveats: Among IBD patients, TCRbeta diversity (inverse Simpson) was lower than in healthy co-twins. People with IBD had fewer clonotypes in common with others than healthy twins did, especially with disease activity.

The CDR3 loop spans 11 amino acids. TCRdb reprocessed the 5' RACE reads, with one entry per CDR3 protein and no DNA. With roughly 150,000 distinct CDR3 sequences in the sample, the ten largest clones hold 0.95% to 1.5%. Details on this clonotype: Its antigen remains unidentified.

This chain connects TRBV12-3 or TRBV12-4 to TRBJ2-1; TCRdb lists TRBD2, though no DNA is available to test this call. Input material: blood. The sequence derives from a human donor with ulcerative colitis or Crohn's disease, or a healthy co-twin of an affected twin (not recorded which). The CDR3 sequence: CASSFRRATFF.